Below, 21 T cell receptor beta chains from the same sample are listed, as sequenced in a study of T cell repertoires in cytomegalovirus infection. TCRdb called the reads again in MiXCR, with one record for every CDR3 protein. The sample lists over 150,000 distinct CDR3 sequences; approximately 17% were seen once. Sequencing was done on a sample of CD8+ T cells from PBMCs. These receptors were obtained from a human donor in good health (CMV status not recorded). Some clones in this sample may be carry-over from other donors' samples.

Only a few counts were recorded for this clonotype. CDR3 nucleotide sequence: TGTGCCAGCAGGGAGGGCTGGCGGGAGACAGATACGCAGTATTTT. As protein: CASREGWRETDTQYF. The gene calls are TRBV14 and TRBJ2-3; 7 bases are a match to TRBD2. The CDR3 extends over 15 amino acids. Trimming at V came to 6 bases and at J to 3 bases, leaving 9 bases not matched to a gene. Germline lookup yields CDR1 SGHDN and CDR2 FVKESK. Combining the CDR3 with reference TRBV14 and TRBJ2-3 gives the whole variable domain EAGVTQFPSHSVIEKGQTVTLRCDPISGHDNLYWYRRVMGKEIKFLLHFVKESKQDESGMPNNRFLAERTGGTYSTLKVQPAELEDSGVYFCASREGWRETDTQYFGPGTRLTVL.

This clonotype was counted a few times. V and J are TRBV28 and TRBJ1-2; TRBD1 agrees at 7 bases. This CDR3 is 15 amino acids long. Germline loops: CDR1 MDHEN, CDR2 SYDVKM. The J segment lost 5 bases and the V segment lost 2 bases, leaving 8 bases of the junction unmatched. The CDR3: CASSLVPGTAYGYTF. In nucleotides, the CDR3 is TGTGCCAGCAGTTTAGTCCCCGGGACAGCGTATGGCTACACCTTC.

V and J are TRBV5-5 and TRBJ2-1, with TRBD2 identical over 12 bases. V dropped 4 bases and J dropped 5; count of bases not matched to a gene: 10. Looked up from germline, CDR1 is SGHKS and CDR2 is YYEKEE (reference sequence). The CDR3 extends over 17 amino acids. CDR3 in DNA: TGTGCCAGCAGCAAATCTAGCGGGGGGGCCAACCACAATGAGCAGTTCTTC. Translated, it gives CASSKSSGGANHNEQFF.

This clonotype was seen only a few times. The chain carries TRBV9 and TRBJ2-2; the D gene could be TRBD1 or TRBD2 (5 bases each). The V end was cut by 0 bases, the J end by 7 bases, with 7 bases between. The germline V gene encodes CDR1 SGDLS and CDR2 YYNGEE. The length of the CDR3 is 13 residues. For the CDR3, the DNA is TGTGCCAGCAGCGTAGGAGGGGTCGGGGAGCTGTTTTTT. Encoded protein: CASSVGGVGELFF.

This clonotype was detected only a few times. The chain couples TRBV7-2 to TRBJ2-5, with 7 bases aligning to TRBD1. The V and J ends lost 5 bases and 3 bases, in that order; junction bases with no gene match: 12. Germline assignment: CDR1 SGHTA and CDR2 FQGNSA. CDR3 length: 16 residues. The CDR3: CASSPWGRGMEETQYF. The CDR3 nucleotides read TGTGCCAGCAGCCCCTGGGGCAGGGGGATGGAAGAGACCCAGTACTTC.

The genes are TRBV20-1 and TRBJ2-3; no clear D. The CDR3 runs to 12 residues. Germline V gene data show CDR1 as DFQATT and CDR2 as SNEGSKA (reference sequence). V lost 2 bases and J lost 2, with 5 bases in between. The CDR3 reads CSARTLTDTQYF. CDR3 in DNA: TGCAGTGCTAGAACGCTCACAGATACGCAGTATTTT.

This clonotype was counted once. J is TRBJ2-3 and V is TRBV19; tentative D call: TRBD2 (6 bases). The CDR3 consists of 12 residues. V shed 11 bases and J shed 6 bases, with 15 bases lying between them. CDR1 is LNHDA, CDR2 SQIVND, per germline (reference sequence). The DNA of the CDR3 is TGTGCCGCGGGACTCAACTCCGATACGCAGTATTTT. It specifies CAAGLNSDTQYF.

V and J are TRBV4-1 and TRBJ1-4; no firm D call. Between the trimmed V and J ends, which lost 0 bases and 5 bases, there was a span of 10 bases. In germline, CDR1 is MGHRA, CDR2 YSYEKL. The length of the CDR3 is 15 residues. CDR3 in amino acids: CASSQEGQLNEKLFF. In DNA, the CDR3 is TGCGCCAGCAGCCAAGAAGGGCAGCTGAATGAAAAACTGTTTTTT.

This clonotype was counted only a few times. This chain joins TRBV7-2 and TRBJ2-5; 10 positions agree with TRBD1. There are 16 residues in the CDR3. Unmatched junction bases numbered 7, after V lost 3 bases and J lost 3 bases. Germline CDR1 is SGHTA and CDR2 is FQGNSA. The CDR3 here is CASSLDRQGAKETQYF. The CDR3 DNA reads as TGTGCCAGCAGCTTGGATCGACAGGGGGCGAAAGAGACCCAGTACTTC.

J is TRBJ2-3 and V is TRBV6-6; D may be TRBD2 (5 bases). The CDR3 covers 15 residues. Germline V gene sequence: CDR1 MNHNY, CDR2 SVGAGI (reference sequence). V shed 4 bases and J shed 0 bases, with 11 bases lying between them. Here the CDR3 DNA reads TGTGCCAGCAGTTCGCTAGCTACTAGCACAGATACGCAGTATTTT. It yields the protein CASSSLATSTDTQYF.

The chain has TRBV12-5 and TRBJ1-2; tentatively, D is TRBD1 (6 bases). The CDR3 totals 13 residues. Germline V gene data show CDR1 as LGHNT and CDR2 as FRNRAP. Trimming shortened V by 4 bases and J by 6 bases, and 12 bases separated the two germline ends. This CDR3 is CASGSTGRDGYTF. The CDR3 DNA reads TGTGCTAGTGGTTCCACAGGGAGGGATGGCTACACCTTC.

A few counts support this clonotype. The genes are TRBV7-9 and TRBJ1-3; D gene ambiguous. CDR1 and CDR2 from the germline V gene are SEHNR and FQNEAQ (reference sequence). V gave up 5 bases and J gave up 0 bases, with 14 bases separating them. The CDR3 is made up of 16 amino acids. The CDR3 region has the DNA TGTGCCAGCAGCCCGCGTGGGGAAAGCTCTGGAAACACCATATATTTT. Protein: CASSPRGESSGNTIYF.

The chain carries TRBV12-3 or TRBV12-4 and TRBJ2-7, with TRBD2 identical over 8 bases. The junction had 6 bases not matched to a gene; V was cut back by 5 bases and J by 0 bases. The CDR3 is 15 residues long. CDR3 sequence (DNA): TGTGCCAGCAGTCCTCAGCGGGGGCCCTCCTACGAGCAGTACTTC. As protein: CASSPQRGPSYEQYF.

The chain joins TRBV15 to TRBJ1-2; TRBD1 agrees at 7 bases. The germline gives CDR1 LNHNV, CDR2 YYDKDF (reference sequence). The CDR3 has 14 amino acids. Unmatched junction bases numbered 10, after V lost 6 bases and J lost 6 bases. For the CDR3, the DNA is TGTGCCACCAGGGTCGACAGGGTGAGCGATGGCTACACCTTC. Amino acid sequence: CATRVDRVSDGYTF.

This clonotype was seen more than once but under ten times. This chain uses TRBV9 with TRBJ2-3; D gene unclear. Trimming cost V 0 bases and J 6 bases, with 11 bases left between them. Germline CDR1 and CDR2: SGDLS and YYNGEE. The CDR3 is 14 residues long. The CDR3 reads CASSVAGRRDTQYF. CDR3 in DNA: TGTGCCAGCAGCGTAGCAGGACGTAGGGATACGCAGTATTTT.

This clonotype appeared a few times. The gene calls are TRBV20-1 and TRBJ1-2, with D perhaps matching TRBD1 (6 bases). This CDR3 spans 14 amino acids. Deletions cut 1 base from V and 1 base from J, with 10 bases between. In germline, CDR1 is DFQATT, CDR2 SNEGSKA (reference sequence). The CDR3 bases are TGCAGTGCTAGAGCCGGGACAATTAACTATGGCTACACCTTC. This translates into CSARAGTINYGYTF.

This rearrangement joins TRBV7-9 to TRBJ2-1, with TRBD2 matching over 13 bases. This CDR3 comprises 17 residues. Germline trimming cut 9 bases from V and 6 bases from J; bases unmatched to any gene: 14. Germline V gene sequence: CDR1 SEHNR, CDR2 FQNEAQ (reference sequence). The CDR3 DNA reads as TGTGCCAGTGAGACTAGCGGGGGGTCCCCTCAGCTCAATGAGCAGTTCTTC. Protein sequence: CASETSGGSPQLNEQFF.

This chain connects TRBV9 to TRBJ1-1, with D unresolved. The CDR3 has 14 amino acids. The ends were cut back, 2 bases at V and 5 bases at J, with 13 bases in the middle. From germline, CDR1 is SGDLS and CDR2 YYNGEE. The CDR3 loop reads CASSVRTDGTEAFF. CDR3 in DNA: TGTGCCAGCAGCGTCCGGACGGACGGGACTGAAGCTTTCTTT.

The J gene is TRBJ2-1, the V gene TRBV7-8, with D uncertain. The length of the CDR3 is 13 residues. Germline V gene sequence: CDR1 SGHVS, CDR2 FQNEAQ. The V end was cut by 4 bases, the J end by 6 bases, with 10 bases between. The CDR3 loop reads CASSWRHLNEQFF. The DNA for the CDR3 is TGTGCCAGCAGCTGGCGACACCTCAATGAGCAGTTCTTC.

The chain is built from TRBV7-9 and TRBJ2-1, with TRBD2 as a possible D gene (5 bases). Trimming took off 4 bases at V and 1 base at J, with 11 bases between the two ends. The CDR3 is made up of 15 amino acids. CDR1 is SEHNR, CDR2 FQNEAQ, per germline (reference sequence). In DNA form, the CDR3 reads TGTGCCAGCAGCTATAGGGAGCGGTCCTACAATGAGCAGTTCTTC. This encodes CASSYRERSYNEQFF.

This clonotype was counted only a few times. V gene TRBV19 combines with J gene TRBJ1-1; D is unclear. Per the germline V gene, CDR1 is LNHDA and CDR2 is SQIVND (reference sequence). The CDR3 has 15 amino acids. Trimming pared 7 bases from V and 1 base from J, leaving 16 bases between. CDR3 loop: CASKYDGLTNTEAFF. The CDR3 region has the DNA TGTGCCAGTAAATATGACGGACTTACGAACACTGAAGCTTTCTTT.